The clone carrying this TCR beta chain was detected only a few times. Its matching antigen is unknown. Cell sorting via CD45RO/CCR7/CD25/CD127/CD95/CD27 was performed to obtain CD4+ naive, central memory, regulatory and stem cell-like memory cells. The entry originates in a study of beta chain features in type 1 diabetes. Study at large: Over all samples combined, more than 90,000,000 sorted cells were examined. Study observations and caveats: Shortening that was moderate but significant affected the TCRB CDR3s of Type 1 diabetes patients in all four CD4+ subsets.

Trimming pared 3 bases from V and 1 base from J, leaving 5 bases between. CDR1 is MNHEY and CDR2 is SMNVEV in the germline V gene (reference sequence). This CDR3 region has 13 residues. The study reverse transcribed the entire isolated RNA, so it sequenced expressed TCRB transcripts. Approximately 3.5 million reads was the average for naive, central memory and regulatory T cell samples. The repertoire was sequenced with immunoSEQ multiplex PCR; TCRdb's copy has only in-frame clones and lacks some. The data contain 50,000 or so clones, around 45% of them singletons. The sequencing sample was made of Tregs from blood. The gene calls are TRBV27 and TRBJ2-3; D perhaps matches TRBD2 (5 bases). The sequence was collected from a man younger than 40 with type 1 diabetes. CDR3 loop: CASSLRGTDTQYF. DNA for the CDR3: TGTGCCAGCAGTTTGAGGGGCACAGATACGCAGTATTTT.